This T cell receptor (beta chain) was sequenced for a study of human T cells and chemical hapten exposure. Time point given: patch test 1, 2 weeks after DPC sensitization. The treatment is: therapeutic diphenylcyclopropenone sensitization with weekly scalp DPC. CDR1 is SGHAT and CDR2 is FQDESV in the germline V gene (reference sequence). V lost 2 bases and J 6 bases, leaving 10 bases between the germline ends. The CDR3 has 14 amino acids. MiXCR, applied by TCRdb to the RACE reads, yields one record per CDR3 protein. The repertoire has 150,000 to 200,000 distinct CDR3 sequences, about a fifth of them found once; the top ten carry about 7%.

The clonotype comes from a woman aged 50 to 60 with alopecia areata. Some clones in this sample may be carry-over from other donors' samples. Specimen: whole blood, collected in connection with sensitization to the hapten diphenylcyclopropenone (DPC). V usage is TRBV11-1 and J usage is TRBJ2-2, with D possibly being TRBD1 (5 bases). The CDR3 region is CASSLRWGPGELFF. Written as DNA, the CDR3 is TGTGCCAGCAGCTTACGTTGGGGCCCCGGGGAGCTGTTTTTT.